This entry lists 6 T cell receptor beta chains sequenced from one sample in a study of cytomegalovirus exposure and HLA in healthy donors. The PCR had 60 Vbeta and 13 Jbeta primers. Sequenced by immunoSEQ multiplex PCR; TCRdb stores in-frame clones only, minus some. The sample shows 90,000 to 100,000 clones, 69% of them seen only once. Sequenced input: PBMCs. The receptors originated from a man aged 45-65 years in good health and CMV-seronegative.

The chain carries TRBV5-5 and TRBJ2-7; the D gene is possibly TRBD1 (5 bases). This CDR3 has 13 amino acids. Trimming took 3 bases from V and 5 from J, leaving 12 bases between them. The germline V gene encodes CDR1 SGHKS and CDR2 YYEKEE (reference sequence). CDR3 DNA: TGTGCCAGCAGCTCCCGTCAGGGCCACGAGCAGTACGTC. This sequence encodes CASSSRQGHEQYV.

The rearrangement uses TRBV5-4 and TRBJ2-5, with D possibly being TRBD1 (5 bases). CDR3 length: 15 residues. Trimming stripped 1 base from V and 4 bases from J, with 14 bases between. Germline loops: CDR1 SGHNT, CDR2 YYREEE (reference sequence). CDR3 nucleotide sequence: TGTGCCAGCAGCTTGTCAGGGATTGGTGGAGAGACCCAGTACTTC. Its translation is CASSLSGIGGETQYF.

The rearrangement joins TRBV5-4 to TRBJ2-2; the D is unclear. In germline, CDR1 is SGHNT, CDR2 YYREEE (reference sequence). Trimming shortened V by 4 bases and J by 0 bases, and 4 bases separated the two germline ends. CDR3 size: 13 residues. As DNA, the CDR3 is TGTGCCAGCAGCCAGGCGAACACCGGGGAGCTGTTTTTT. It codes for CASSQANTGELFF.

The J gene is TRBJ1-1, the V gene TRBV6-4, with D perhaps matching TRBD1 (5 bases). V lost 8 bases to trimming and J lost 0 bases, with 10 bases between them. The CDR3 spans 13 residues. Looked up from germline, CDR1 is MRHNA and CDR2 is SNTAGT. CDR3 protein: CASPGVLNTEAFF. The CDR3 DNA is TGTGCCAGCCCGGGGGTTTTGAACACTGAAGCTTTCTTT.

This chain uses TRBV7-2 with TRBJ2-7; 12 bases are shared with TRBD2. This CDR3 has 17 residues. Germline-derived CDR1 and CDR2 are SGHTA and FQGNSA. J lost 0 bases, V lost 4 bases, and 7 bases had no gene match. CDR3 in amino acids: CASSYKLAGGRSYEQYF. In DNA, the CDR3 is TGTGCCAGCAGCTACAAACTAGCGGGGGGCCGCTCCTACGAGCAGTACTTC. Drawing the rest from reference TRBV7-2 and TRBJ2-7, the complete variable domain is GAGVSQSPSNKVTEKGKDVELRCDPISGHTALYWYRQSLGQGLEFLIYFQGNSAPDKSGLPSDRFSAERTGGSVSTLTIQRTQQEDSAVYLCASSYKLAGGRSYEQYFGPGTRLTVT.

The V gene is TRBV29-1, the J gene TRBJ2-2; D uncertain. CDR3 length equals 12 residues. Germline CDR1 is SQVTM and CDR2 is ANQGSEA. V lost 6 bases to trimming and J lost 4 bases, with 9 bases between them. In nucleotides, the CDR3 is TGCAGCGTCACAAAAATCACCGGGGAGCTGTTTTTT. Its translation: CSVTKITGELFF.